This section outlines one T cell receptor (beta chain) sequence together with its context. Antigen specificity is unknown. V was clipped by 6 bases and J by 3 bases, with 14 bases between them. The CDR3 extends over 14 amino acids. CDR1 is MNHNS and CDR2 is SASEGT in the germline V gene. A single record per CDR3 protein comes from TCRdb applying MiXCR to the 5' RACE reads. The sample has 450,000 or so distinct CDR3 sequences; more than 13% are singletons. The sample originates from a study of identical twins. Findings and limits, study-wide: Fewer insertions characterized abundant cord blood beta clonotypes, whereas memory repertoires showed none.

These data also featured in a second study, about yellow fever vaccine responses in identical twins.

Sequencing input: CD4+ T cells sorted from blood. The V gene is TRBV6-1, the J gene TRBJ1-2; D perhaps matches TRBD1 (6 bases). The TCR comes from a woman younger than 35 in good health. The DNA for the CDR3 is TGTGCCAGCAGGATCGACAGGCGAGACTATGGCTACACCTTC. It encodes CASRIDRRDYGYTF.